This T cell receptor beta chain comes out of a study of identical twins (dated by TCRdb to 2016 to 2017). Some background on the complete study: The study deep-sequenced TCR alpha and beta repertoires from monozygotic twins, unrelated adults of various ages and cord blood to test whether fetal clonotypes persist. To rule out contamination, replicate twin experiments were performed at different times with different library preparation protocols.

All donors were healthy Caucasians. Miltenyi CD45RO+ enrichment and human naive T-cell isolation kits were used to isolate memory (CD45RO+) and naive T cells from PBMC. Library construction relied on 5' RACE. The run used an Illumina HiSeq 2000. A universal primer binding site was introduced by template switching, and a unique molecular identifier was present in the final cDNA, enabling accurate counting of TCR cDNA molecules. First-strand cDNA for TCR alpha and beta chains was synthesized from specific primers in the conserved constant-segment region. To control for contamination, every cDNA library carried two barcodes: a SMART-Mk sample barcode plus Illumina barcodes. TruSeq adapter sequences, together with Illumina sample barcodes, were added in two successive PCR steps. TCR alpha and beta cDNA libraries were sequenced on the Illumina HiSeq platform with custom primers. For the original study's pipeline: MiGEC processed the raw reads to extract unique molecular identifiers, while MiXCR was used to determine the CDR3 positions. For each individual, recombination models were inferred using an EM algorithm with the repgenHMM and IGoR tools. The tcR package in R was used for shared clonotype analysis, with sharing normalized by the product of cloneset sizes. Out-of-frame nonproductive sequences were analyzed to study raw recombination free of thymic and clonal selection effects. TCRdb reran the public reads through fastp at Q25 and MiXCR, keeping productive beta chains. Each CDR3 protein appears once, grouped with its most common genes and DNA. These V and J calls originate from TCRdb's pipeline instead of the authors' own analysis. Present in this sample are hundreds of thousands of distinct CDR3 sequences, around 10% of which were seen just once. 4% to 6% of the sample rests with the top ten.

What the research found in general, with its limitations: Conclusions relied on cross-sectional statistical analysis, since the same donors could not be followed over many years. Invariant T cells such as MAIT and iNKT could partly confound zero-insertion analyses, though diverse VJ usage argued against this for most clonotypes. Fewer insertions were carried by abundant cord blood beta clonotypes; a weaker similar trend was observed in young adult naive repertoires, while no such trend was observed in memory repertoires. A weaker excess of twin sharing was found in beta out-of-frame sequences because the signal-to-noise ratio was lowered by fewer shared sequences. Compared with coincidental sharing between unrelated individuals, out-of-frame TCR alpha sequences shared between twins had an excess of sequences with low generation probability. Recombination models systematically underestimated out-of-frame TCR alpha sharing in monozygotic twins but agreed with sharing between unrelated individuals.

As to this clonotype: The antigen it recognizes is unknown. No base qualities exist here, and no much larger clone lies one base off it.

Taken from the germline V gene (reference sequence), the CDR1 and CDR2 loops are LNHNV and YYDKDF. The CDR3 numbers 19 residues from cysteine through phenylalanine. Only the CDR3 region is kept as DNA, spanning 57 bases read in frame from base 1. V lost 0 bases and J lost 0 bases; the stretch between them is 18 bases long. The sequenced sample consisted of memory (CD45RO+) T cells sorted from blood. The cell subset or site label for this specimen denotes: CD45RO+ enriched T cells. This clonotype was obtained from a woman younger than 35 in good health. The sequence is built from TRBV15 and TRBJ2-1; the D segment could be TRBD1, given 5 matching bases. CDR3 region: CATSRDNERGRVSYNEQFF. At the DNA level, the sequence is TGTGCCACCAGCAGAGATAACGAAAGGGGCAGGGTCTCCTACAATGAGCAGTTCTTC.